These 9 T cell receptor beta chains came from one sample sequenced in a study of shared clonotypes between healthy human individuals. Some clones are missing from TCRdb's copy, which holds only in-frame ones; the method was immunoSEQ multiplex PCR. There are about 2.3 million clones in the sample; about 92% occur only once, and 0.3% to 0.4% lies in the top ten. The sequenced material came from naive CD4+ T cells from PBMCs. Subset defined: CD45RA+ positively selected. The source is a man in his late teens or twenties in good health. Some clones in this sample may be carry-over from other donors' samples.

The chain is built from TRBV5-8 and TRBJ2-3; 9 bases are shared with TRBD2. V dropped 4 bases and J dropped 3; count of bases not matched to a gene: 6. The CDR3 is 15 residues long. Per the germline V gene, CDR1 is SGHTS and CDR2 is YDEGEE. The DNA of the CDR3 is TGTGCCAGCAGCCGCCGGACTAGCGCTACAGATACGCAGTATTTT. It translates to CASSRRTSATDTQYF.

This sequence joins TRBV21-1 and TRBJ1-2. TRBV21-1 is deemed a pseudogene. This CDR3 region has 14 residues. The CDR3 coding sequence is TGTGCCAGCAGTCCGGGGGGAGCTAACTATGGCTACACCTTC. It encodes CASSPGGANYGYTF.

The gene calls are TRBV27 and TRBJ2-6; possibly TRBD1 for D (6 bases). V was trimmed by 5 bases and J by 2 bases, leaving 25 bases between them. The CDR3 sequence is 20 residues long. Germline assignment: CDR1 MNHEY and CDR2 SMNVEV (reference sequence). CDR3 residues: CASSRFFKTGGDTGANVLTF. The CDR3 DNA follows: TGTGCCAGCAGTCGTTTCTTTAAGACAGGCGGCGATACTGGGGCCAACGTCCTGACTTTC.

The rearrangement links TRBV9 to TRBJ2-1; 8 bases match TRBD2. The CDR3 has 15 residues. CDR1 SGDLS and CDR2 YYNGEE come from the germline V gene. Trimming took 4 bases from V and 5 from J; bases not matched to a gene: 8. CDR3 sequence reads: CASSRISGTNNEQFF. CDR3 sequence (DNA): TGTGCCAGCAGCCGGATTAGCGGGACGAACAATGAGCAGTTCTTC.

About this clone itself: Other DNA sequences in the sample encode the same CDR3. The chain links TRBV2 to TRBJ2-5, with 13 bases lining up with TRBD2. The CDR3 runs to 14 residues. CDR1 and CDR2 from the germline V gene are SNHLY and FYNNEI. V shed 4 bases, J shed 4 bases, and the junction held 0 bases outside the gene matches. CDR3 nucleotides: TGTGCCAGCAGTGGACTAGCGGGGGGAGAGACCCAGTACTTC. Protein sequence: CASSGLAGGETQYF. The full variable domain, rest sourced from reference TRBV2 and TRBJ2-5, is EPEVTQTPSHQVTQMGQEVILRCVPISNHLYFYWYRQILGQKVEFLVSFYNNEISEKSEIFDDQFSVERPDGSNFTLKIRSTKLEDSAMYFCASSGLAGGETQYFGPGTRLLVL.

Note on this clone: Given a much more abundant clone one base away, this may be a read error. The rearrangement uses TRBV5-1 and TRBJ1-1; D uncertain. V lost 4 bases and J lost 1, with 8 bases in between. CDR3 size: 13 residues. In germline, CDR1 is SGHRS, CDR2 YFSETQ. Here the CDR3 reads CASSVAGNTEAFF. CDR3 bases: TGCGCCAGCAGCGTGGCGGGGAACACTGAAGCTTTCTTT.

The rearrangement joins TRBV4-1 to TRBJ2-3, with 8 bases identical to TRBD2. This CDR3 region has 15 residues. V shed 4 bases and J 6 bases; nucleotides not matched to a gene: 9. Looked up from germline, CDR1 is MGHRA and CDR2 is YSYEKL. CDR3 nucleotide sequence: TGCGCCAGCAGCCGGGCCGGGACTAGGGAGGATACGCAGTATTTT. Translating it yields CASSRAGTREDTQYF.

This chain uses TRBV19 with TRBJ1-1; 10 bases match TRBD1. The CDR3 has 17 residues. Germline CDR1 is LNHDA and CDR2 is SQIVND (reference sequence). J gave up 1 base and V 5 bases, and 10 bases lay outside the gene matches. The CDR3 here is CASSPMDRGIGNTEAFF. In DNA form, the CDR3 reads TGTGCCAGTAGTCCCATGGACAGGGGGATAGGGAACACTGAAGCTTTCTTT.

The chain links TRBV30 to TRBJ2-4; 9 bases are a match to TRBD1. V trimming: 5 bases; J trimming: 12 bases; junction bases outside the gene matches: 11. The CDR3 contains 13 residues. Germline CDR1 reads GTSNPN; CDR2 reads SVGIG (reference sequence). The CDR3 coding sequence is TGTGCCTGGGGCAAGGGGACAGGGTTGACTCAGTACTTC. Its translation is CAWGKGTGLTQYF.